This T cell receptor beta chain is drawn from a study of T cell responses to AZD1222 COVID-19 vaccine. The sample holds one count of this clone. Its antigen is unidentified. General study points: Unmutated variant regions are reportedly targeted by nearly half of spike-specific TCRs. Just a handful of AZD1222 recipients were seropositive at baseline.

V was pared by 0 bases and J by 4 bases, with 2 bases between. The length of the CDR3 is 12 residues. The germline CDR1 and CDR2 sequences are SGHKS and YYEKEE (reference sequence). Only in-frame clones appear in the TCRdb table, and some are missing; sequencing was by immunoSEQ multiplex PCR. The data hold tens of thousands of clones, with about 88% observed a single time. The chain recombines TRBV5-5 with TRBJ1-3; D is uncertain. The sequence was obtained from an adult in good health. Sequences were derived from peripheral blood, sampled on day 0 of AZD1222 vaccination. CDR3 DNA sequence: TGTGCCAGCAGCTTGGAAGGAAACACCATATATTTT. It specifies CASSLEGNTIYF.